This record concerns one T cell receptor (beta chain) sequence. The antigen is unknown. The sample comes from a study of cytomegalovirus exposure and HLA in healthy donors. Whole-study context: Genetic ancestry analysis placed approximately 79% of the 300 to 400 donors that were genotyped in the Caucasian-associated cluster.

The CDR3 runs 13 residues. The germline V and J ends were trimmed by 3 bases and 5 bases, with 8 bases remaining between them. Germline loops: CDR1 SGDLS, CDR2 YYNGEE. Broader study findings: Researchers catalogued approximately 170 TCR beta chains as cytomegalovirus-associated. HLA allele associations emerged for around 15,000 TCR beta sequences in a later analysis, at 0.05 false discovery rate.

Use of 60 Vbeta and 13 Jbeta primers characterized the PCR. Assay used: immunoSEQ multiplex PCR; TCRdb lists only in-frame clones, some missing. The repertoire holds 150,000 to 200,000 clones, with 80% to 85% as singletons. V gene TRBV9 combines with J gene TRBJ1-4; a possible D gene is TRBD1 (5 bases). The TCR comes from a boy aged 5-17 years in good health and CMV-seronegative. Material for sequencing was PBMCs. The CDR3 loop reads CASSGTPNEKLFF. The CDR3 DNA reads TGTGCCAGCAGCGGGACACCGAATGAAAAACTGTTTTTT.